This paragraph reports one TCR beta chain. The antigen is not known. Method: immunoSEQ multiplex PCR; TCRdb's copy keeps in-frame clones and lacks some. The data hold 30,000 or so clones, with over 60% observed a single time. The data originate from a study of T cell clonotyping in hematopoietic cell transplantation. Findings and caveats of the study: After transplant, recipient diversity fell while pathologically expanded clonotypes grew through day 180.

The CDR3 is 14 amino acids. Between the trimmed V and J ends, which lost 5 bases and 5 bases, there was a span of 14 bases. Germline assignment: CDR1 SEHNR and CDR2 FQNEAQ (reference sequence). Described time point: recipient sample about 28 days before transplant, after cytoreduction. The sequenced sample was peripheral blood mononuclear cells, obtained before stem cell transplant. The sequence came from a woman in her 30s with chronic myeloid leukemia. Some clones in this sample may be carry-over from other donors' samples. The chain employs TRBV7-9 and TRBJ2-3; D could derive from TRBD1 or TRBD2 (5 bases each). This CDR3 is CASSERGAGDTQYF. The CDR3 bases are TGTGCCAGCAGCGAACGAGGGGCGGGAGATACGCAGTATTTT.